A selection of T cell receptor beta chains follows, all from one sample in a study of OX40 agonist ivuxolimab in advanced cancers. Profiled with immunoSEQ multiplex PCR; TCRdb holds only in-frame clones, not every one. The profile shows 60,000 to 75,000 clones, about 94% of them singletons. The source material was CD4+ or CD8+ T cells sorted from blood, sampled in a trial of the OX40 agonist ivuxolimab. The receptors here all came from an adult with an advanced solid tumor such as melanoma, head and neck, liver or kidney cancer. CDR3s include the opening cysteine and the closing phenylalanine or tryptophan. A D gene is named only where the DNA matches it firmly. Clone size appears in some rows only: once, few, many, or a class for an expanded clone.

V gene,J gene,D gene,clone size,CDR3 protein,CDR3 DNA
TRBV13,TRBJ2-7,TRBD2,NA,CASSLGTSGTYEQYF,TGTGCCAGCAGCCTCGGGACTAGCGGGACCTACGAGCAGTACTTC
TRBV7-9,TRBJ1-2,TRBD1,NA,CASSPGTGFVYGYTF,TGTGCCAGCAGCCCGGGGACAGGGTTCGTCTATGGCTACACCTTC
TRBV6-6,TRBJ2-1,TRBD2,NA,CASSYSGRAWNEQFF,TGTGCCAGCAGCTATAGCGGGAGGGCCTGGAATGAGCAGTTCTTC
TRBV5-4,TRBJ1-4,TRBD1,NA,CASSDRGDKREKLFF,TGTGCCAGCAGCGACAGGGGCGACAAACGAGAAAAACTGTTTTTT
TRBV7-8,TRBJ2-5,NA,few,CASSLIPTGTPQETQYF,TGTGCCAGCAGCTTGATCCCCACCGGGACACCTCAAGAGACCCAGTACTTC
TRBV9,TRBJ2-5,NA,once,CASSAGGTGALGETQYF,TGTGCCAGCAGTGCTGGCGGGACCGGGGCCTTGGGAGAGACCCAGTACTTC
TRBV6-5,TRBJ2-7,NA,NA,CASSYSEGSREQYF,TGTGCCAGCAGTTACTCCGAGGGAAGTCGCGAGCAGTACTTC
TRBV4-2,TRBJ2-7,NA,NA,CASSYTSYGQYF,TGTGCCAGCAGCTACACCTCCTACGGGCAGTACTTC
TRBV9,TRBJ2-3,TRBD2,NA,CASSVNLAGDTDTQYF,TGTGCCAGCAGCGTAAATCTGGCGGGAGACACAGATACGCAGTATTTT
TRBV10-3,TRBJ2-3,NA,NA,CAISDWDSGTDTQYF,TGTGCCATCAGTGATTGGGATTCAGGTACAGATACGCAGTATTTT
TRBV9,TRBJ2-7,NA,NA,CASSADGYEQYF,TGTGCCAGCAGCGCGGACGGCTACGAGCAGTACTTC
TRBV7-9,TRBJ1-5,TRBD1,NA,CASSPDRNQPQHF,TGTGCCAGCAGCCCGGACAGGAATCAGCCCCAGCATTTT
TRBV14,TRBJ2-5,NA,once,CASSQAGGGHKTQYF,TGTGCCAGCAGCCAGGCCGGGGGTGGGCACAAGACCCAGTACTTC
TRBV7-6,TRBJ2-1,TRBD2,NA,CASRVSSGSSYNEQFF,TGTGCCAGCAGGGTATCTAGCGGGAGCTCCTACAATGAGCAGTTCTTC
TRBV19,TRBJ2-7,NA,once,CASSWTARSYEQYF,TGTGCCAGTTCTTGGACAGCCCGCTCCTACGAGCAGTACTTC
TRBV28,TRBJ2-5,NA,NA,CASSLPGVQETQYF,TGTGCCAGCAGTTTACCGGGGGTGCAAGAGACCCAGTACTTC
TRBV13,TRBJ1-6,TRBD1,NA,CASSSRDVGQGSSPLHF,TGTGCCAGCAGCTCCCGTGATGTTGGACAGGGGTCTTCACCCCTCCACTTT
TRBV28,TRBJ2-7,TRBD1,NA,CASSPSPTGINYEQYF,TGTGCCAGCAGTCCCTCTCCGACAGGGATCAACTACGAGCAGTACTTC
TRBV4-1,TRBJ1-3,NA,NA,CASSQGPIFSGNTIYF,TGCGCCAGCAGCCAAGGTCCCATCTTTAGTGGAAACACCATATATTTT
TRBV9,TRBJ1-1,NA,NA,CASSVDNTEAFF,TGTGCCAGCAGCGTAGATAACACTGAAGCTTTCTTT
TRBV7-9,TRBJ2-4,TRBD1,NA,CASSLWDRGKNIQYF,TGTGCCAGCAGCTTATGGGACAGGGGGAAAAACATTCAGTACTTC